Described below is a single T cell receptor (beta chain) sequence and its context. Its specificity is unknown. Peripheral blood came from healthy roughly 16-56 month-old surgical children and healthy nonsmoking adults. Sorted cells: live naive CD8+ T cells, CD45RA+CCR7+, Annexin V-negative. The germline V gene has CDR1 WNHNN and CDR2 SYGVQD (reference sequence). The ends lost 6 bases at V and 5 bases at J; junction bases unmatched: 8. The CDR3 runs 14 residues. This entry is derived from a study of naive CD8 T cells in extremely preterm neonates. Points from the study as a whole: Compared with older groups, preterm CDR3s were shorter, with fewer N additions and less trimming.

TCRdb's table, derived via immunoSEQ multiplex PCR, lists solely in-frame clones and lacks some. Among about 5,900 clones listed, around 98% were seen once. The clonotype was recovered from a human donor in good health. The material sequenced was naive CD8+ T cells from blood. J is TRBJ2-3 and V is TRBV10-1; 7 positions agree with TRBD2. This CDR3 reads CASRDAGGGDTQYF. As DNA, the CDR3 is TGCGCCAGCAGGGATGCGGGCGGGGGAGATACGCAGTATTTT.